A single sample is the source of the 29 T cell receptor beta chains below, sequenced in a study of cytomegalovirus exposure and HLA in healthy donors. The study ran its PCR with 60 Vbeta and 13 Jbeta primers. Profiled with immunoSEQ multiplex PCR; TCRdb holds only in-frame clones, not every one. The sample holds about 210,000 clones, roughly 83% seen once. Material for sequencing was PBMCs. The receptor source for this set is a male donor in good health and CMV-seropositive.

J is TRBJ2-3 and V is TRBV5-4; 9 bases map to TRBD2. CDR1 is SGHNT and CDR2 is YYREEE in the germline V gene (reference sequence). This CDR3 contains 17 residues. V gave up 3 bases and J gave up 2 bases; unmatched junction bases: 10. For the CDR3, the DNA is TGTGCCAGCAGCTCCCTACCGACTAGCGGAATCACAGATACGCAGTATTTT. This sequence encodes CASSSLPTSGITDTQYF.

This clone was recorded only once. Different DNA sequences within this sample yield the same CDR3. The chain employs TRBV6-5 and TRBJ1-3; D unclear. Per the germline V gene, CDR1 is MNHEY and CDR2 is SVGAGI. The CDR3 has 13 residues. V lost 3 bases to trimming and J lost 1 base, with 4 bases between them. The CDR3 loop reads CASSYSSGNTIYF. Here the CDR3 DNA reads TGTGCCAGCAGTTATAGTTCTGGAAACACCATATATTTT.

V and J are TRBV15 and TRBJ1-3, with D unclear. Germline assignment: CDR1 LNHNV and CDR2 YYDKDF (reference sequence). Trimming removed 5 bases at V and 0 bases at J, with 8 bases between. The CDR3 covers 14 residues. The CDR3 DNA reads TGTGCCACCAGCGCTACAGTCTCTGGAAACACCATATATTTT. It translates to CATSATVSGNTIYF. Full variable domain (remainder filled in from reference TRBV15 and TRBJ1-3): DAMVIQNPRYQVTQFGKPVTLSCSQTLNHNVMYWYQQKSSQAPKLLFHYYDKDFNNEADTPDNFQSRRPNTSFCFLDIRSPGLGDTAMYLCATSATVSGNTIYFGEGSWLTVV.

This clone is a singleton in its sample. The CDR3 is CASSLVTGPRDEQYF. CDR3 DNA: TGTGCCAGCAGTTTAGTTACAGGGCCTAGGGACGAGCAGTACTTC. The chain combines TRBV28 with TRBJ2-7, with D tentatively TRBD1 (6 bases). The CDR3 consists of 15 residues. Germline lookup yields CDR1 MDHEN and CDR2 SYDVKM. Trimming pared 2 bases from V and 5 bases from J, leaving 16 bases between.

This clone was detected a few times. The genes are TRBV14 and TRBJ1-1; D is perhaps TRBD1 (6 bases). V lost 4 bases to trimming and J lost 5 bases, with 14 bases between them. Germline loops: CDR1 SGHDN, CDR2 FVKESK. The CDR3 totals 14 residues. The CDR3 DNA reads as TGTGCCAGCAGCCTCCAGCCGAGGGGGACTGAAGCTTTCTTT. It encodes CASSLQPRGTEAFF.

J is TRBJ2-3 and V is TRBV11-2; the match to TRBD1 covers 10 bases. CDR1 and CDR2 from the germline V gene are SGHAT and FQNNGV. V lost 3 bases to trimming and J lost 8 bases; unmatched junction nucleotides: 14. The CDR3 has 17 residues. Here the CDR3 DNA reads TGTGCCAGCAGCTTCAAAGGACAGGGGGGTGTTTTAGGTACGCAGTATTTT. Encoded protein: CASSFKGQGGVLGTQYF.

J is TRBJ2-4 and V is TRBV18; the match to TRBD1 covers 7 bases. Unmatched junction bases numbered 5, after V lost 3 bases and J lost 0 bases. Germline V gene lookup returns CDR1 KGHSH and CDR2 LQKENI. The CDR3 extends over 16 amino acids. Written as DNA, the CDR3 is TGTGCCAGCTCACCGGGACAGACGCTAGCCAAAAACATTCAGTACTTC. Translating gives CASSPGQTLAKNIQYF.

The chain uses TRBV5-6 and TRBJ1-2; D unclear. The CDR3 runs 14 residues. V was cut by 4 bases and J by 0 bases, with 10 bases left in between. The germline gives CDR1 SGHDT, CDR2 YYEEEE. CDR3 residues: CASSERAANYGYTF. The CDR3, as DNA: TGTGCCAGCAGCGAGAGAGCGGCTAACTATGGCTACACCTTC.

The chain combines TRBV7-9 with TRBJ1-2; perhaps TRBD1 as D (5 bases). CDR1 and CDR2 (germline): SEHNR, FQNEAQ (reference sequence). The CDR3 has 13 amino acids. The V end lost 1 base, the J end lost 11 bases, and 14 bases lay between the germline ends. The CDR3 loop is CASSLGGHQTYTF. The CDR3 DNA sequence: TGTGCCAGCAGCTTAGGGGGCCACCAGACTTACACCTTC.

A single count supports this clone. The CDR3 spells CASSRSKAGNYEQYF. The CDR3 coding sequence is TGCGCCAGCAGCCGATCTAAGGCGGGAAACTACGAGCAGTACTTC. This rearrangement joins TRBV4-3 to TRBJ2-5; weak D call: TRBD2 (6 bases). The end of the DNA is better explained by TRBJ2-7, so the J call may be wrong. Germline loops: CDR1 LGHNA, CDR2 YSLEER. CDR3 length equals 15 residues.

This clone has just a few counts. The CDR3 sequence is CASSARQADGELFF. In nucleotides, the CDR3 is TGTGCCAGCAGCGCCCGACAGGCGGACGGGGAGCTGTTTTTT. The gene calls are TRBV9 and TRBJ2-2, with D perhaps TRBD1 (6 bases). The CDR3 loop spans 14 amino acids. The germline CDR1 and CDR2 sequences are SGDLS and YYNGEE. The ends were cut back, 3 bases at V and 7 bases at J, with 13 bases in the middle. The full variable domain, its missing parts supplied by reference TRBV9 and TRBJ2-2, is DSGVTQTPKHLITATGQRVTLRCSPRSGDLSVYWYQQSLDQGLQFLIQYYNGEERAKGNILERFSAQQFPDLHSELNLSSLELGDSALYFCASSARQADGELFFGEGSRLTVL.

The gene calls are TRBV7-9 and TRBJ2-7; D is perhaps TRBD1 (6 bases). Germline V gene sequence: CDR1 SEHNR, CDR2 FQNEAQ (reference sequence). The length of the CDR3 is 15 residues. Trimming shortened V by 3 bases and J by 3 bases, and 15 bases separated the two germline ends. The CDR3 reads CASSFIRDTHYEQYF. DNA for the CDR3: TGTGCCAGCAGCTTTATCAGGGACACCCACTACGAGCAGTACTTC.

This clone appeared a few times. This sequence joins TRBV5-1 and TRBJ2-7, with a weak D call TRBD1 (5 bases). Trimming cost V 0 bases and J 4 bases, with 5 bases left between them. Germline values: CDR1 SGHRS, CDR2 YFSETQ. The CDR3 totals 12 residues. CDR3 in DNA: TGCGCCAGCAGCTTGGACAGGTACGAGCAGTACTTC. It codes for CASSLDRYEQYF.

V is TRBV7-2 and J is TRBJ1-1; no reliable D call. V was cut by 1 base and J by 2 bases, with 5 bases left in between. CDR1 is SGHTA, CDR2 FQGNSA, per germline. CDR3 size: 13 residues. CDR3 amino acids: CASSLGHNTEAFF. CDR3 coding DNA: TGTGCCAGCAGCTTAGGACATAACACTGAAGCTTTCTTT.

The rearrangement links TRBV7-9 to TRBJ2-1; possible D gene TRBD2, 5 bases. The V and J ends lost 5 bases and 4 bases respectively, with 15 bases between them. CDR1 SEHNR and CDR2 FQNEAQ come from the germline V gene (reference sequence). The CDR3 runs 15 residues. In DNA, the CDR3 is TGTGCCAGCAGCGACGGGGTTACGGGTTACAATGAGCAGTTCTTC. As protein: CASSDGVTGYNEQFF. Based on the CDR3 plus reference TRBV7-9 and TRBJ2-1, the full variable domain is DTGVSQNPRHKITKRGQNVTFRCDPISEHNRLYWYRQTLGQGPEFLTYFQNEAQLEKSRLLSDRFSAERPKGSFSTLEIQRTEQGDSAMYLCASSDGVTGYNEQFFGPGTRLTVL.

V gene TRBV5-1 combines with J gene TRBJ1-6; 7 positions agree with TRBD1. The CDR3 runs 17 residues. The trim removed 4 bases at V and 3 bases at J, leaving 10 bases unmatched. CDR1 SGHRS and CDR2 YFSETQ come from the germline V gene. CDR3 sequence (DNA): TGCGCCAGCAGCCCGTGGGGGCAGGGGGACTATAATTCACCCCTCCACTTT. Its protein product is CASSPWGQGDYNSPLHF.

The chain has TRBV7-6 and TRBJ1-5, with D perhaps TRBD1 (5 bases). CDR3 size: 16 residues. Germline assignment: CDR1 SGHVS and CDR2 FNYEAQ. The ends were cut back, 5 bases at V and 6 bases at J, with 20 bases in the middle. CDR3 DNA sequence: TGTGCCAGCAGCGAAGACGCGGGGGTAAGAGGTCAGCCCCAGCATTTT. Residues: CASSEDAGVRGQPQHF.

The chain combines TRBV6-7 with TRBJ2-1; D unresolved. TRBV6-7 is an ORF, with its function uncertain. The CDR3 length is 12 residues. The ends were cut back, 0 bases at V and 15 bases at J, with 12 bases in the middle. The CDR3 here is CASSYSNWQAFF. CDR3 DNA: TGTGCCAGCAGTTACTCGAACTGGCAGGCGTTCTTC.

The genes are TRBV27 and TRBJ2-6; D not certain. Germline V gene sequence: CDR1 MNHEY, CDR2 SMNVEV (reference sequence). V was pared by 3 bases and J by 4 bases, with 4 bases between. The CDR3 spans 13 residues. CDR3: CASSFSGANVLTF. The DNA for the CDR3 is TGTGCCAGCAGTTTCTCCGGGGCCAACGTCCTGACTTTC.

V and J are TRBV29-1 and TRBJ2-7; TRBD2 is a possible D gene (5 bases). The V gene lost 0 bases and the J gene lost 3 bases, with 15 bases spanning the gap. This CDR3 has 15 residues. Germline CDR1 is SQVTM and CDR2 is ANQGSEA. The DNA for the CDR3 is TGCAGCGTTGAAGATCTTAGGGAGAATCGCTACGAGCAGTACTTC. Translated: CSVEDLRENRYEQYF.

The genes are TRBV30 and TRBJ1-2, with 8 positions matching TRBD1. The CDR3 consists of 13 residues. The germline V gene encodes CDR1 GTSNPN and CDR2 SVGIG (reference sequence). With 7 bases clipped from V and 4 bases from J, the junction kept 8 bases outside the gene matches. This CDR3 is CAYRQGFSYGYTF. The CDR3 DNA sequence: TGTGCCTACAGACAGGGGTTTAGCTATGGCTACACCTTC.

This chain joins TRBV7-9 and TRBJ2-1; 7 bases agree with TRBD2. V trimming: 5 bases; J trimming: 10 bases; junction bases outside the gene matches: 5. The CDR3 spans 12 residues. The V gene's germline CDR1 is SEHNR and CDR2 FQNEAQ (reference sequence). The CDR3 DNA reads as TGTGCCAGCAGCCGACTAGCTGGGGAGCAGTTCTTC. Amino acid sequence: CASSRLAGEQFF.

V usage is TRBV4-2 and J usage is TRBJ2-1; 15 bases are shared with TRBD2. Germline loops: CDR1 LGHNA, CDR2 YNFKEQ. The CDR3 length is 20 residues. The V segment lost 4 bases and the J segment 1 base; nucleotides outside the gene matches: 11. CDR3 sequence reads: CASSRLLGTSGRSSYNEQFF. The CDR3 coding sequence is TGTGCCAGCAGCCGCCTACTCGGGACTAGCGGGAGGTCATCCTACAATGAGCAGTTCTTC.

The CDR3 region is CASRMTSGRQETQYF. The CDR3, as DNA: TGTGCCAGTAGGATGACTAGCGGGAGACAAGAGACCCAGTACTTC. The chain employs TRBV19 and TRBJ2-5, with 12 bases lining up with TRBD2. Trimming took 6 bases from V and 2 from J; bases not matched to a gene: 4. Per the germline V gene, CDR1 is LNHDA and CDR2 is SQIVND (reference sequence). The length of the CDR3 is 15 residues.

The chain carries TRBV5-3 and TRBJ2-1, with TRBD1 matching 7 bases. TRBV5-3 is filed as an ORF, its function uncertain. The CDR3 spans 16 residues. The junction had 5 bases not matched to a gene; V was cut back by 2 bases and J by 0 bases. The CDR3 coding sequence is TGTGCCAGAAGCTTTCCACAGGGGAGCTCCTACAATGAGCAGTTCTTC. Residues: CARSFPQGSSYNEQFF.

This clone has a single count. The gene calls are TRBV5-8 and TRBJ1-5; 9 bases are a match to TRBD1. Germline lookup yields CDR1 SGHTS and CDR2 YDEGEE. This CDR3 region has 14 residues. The V gene end was trimmed by 4 bases and the J gene end by 7 bases; junction bases not matched to a gene: 6. Here the CDR3 DNA reads TGTGCCAGCAGCCAGGGACAGGGAAGACAGCCCCAGCATTTT. It is translated as CASSQGQGRQPQHF. Full variable domain (outside the CDR3, taken from reference TRBV5-8 and TRBJ1-5): EAGVTQSPTHLIKTRGQQATLRCSPISGHTSVYWYQQALGLGLQFLLWYDEGEERNRGNFPPRFSGRQFPNYSSELNVNALELEDSALYLCASSQGQGRQPQHFGDGTRLSIL.

V usage is TRBV13 and J usage is TRBJ2-1, with D possibly TRBD2 on 6 matching bases. Germline V CDR1 and CDR2: PRHDT, FYEKMQ (reference sequence). The CDR3 is 15 amino acids. Trimming removed 3 bases at V and 1 base at J, with 10 bases between. CDR3 amino acids: CASSFSGGSYNEQFF. The CDR3 DNA sequence: TGTGCCAGCAGCTTTTCCGGGGGATCCTACAATGAGCAGTTCTTC.

The V call is TRBV6-5, the J call TRBJ1-1; D gene unclear. The CDR3 length is 14 residues. V was clipped by 3 bases and J by 1 base, with 9 bases between them. Germline loops: CDR1 MNHEY, CDR2 SVGAGI. The CDR3 region is CASSYQTPNTEAFF. The CDR3, as DNA: TGTGCCAGCAGTTATCAGACTCCGAACACTGAAGCTTTCTTT.

The chain links TRBV9 to TRBJ2-1; 10 positions agree with TRBD2. The CDR3 totals 18 residues. Per germline, CDR1 SGDLS and CDR2 YYNGEE. V was clipped by 2 bases and J by 6 bases; unmatched bases: 14. The CDR3 DNA is TGTGCCAGCAGCGTGGGGACTAGCGTACAGAGCTTGGGCAATGAGCAGTTCTTC. It encodes CASSVGTSVQSLGNEQFF.